These T cell receptor beta chains were read from a single sample in a study of identical twins. Via MiXCR, TCRdb re-called the 5' RACE reads, giving one row per CDR3 protein. The sample lists about 660,000 distinct CDR3 sequences; 8.6% were seen once. The sample also formed part of further work on yellow fever vaccine responses in identical twins.

Source material: PBMCs. The receptor set was obtained from a woman between 18 and 30 years old in good health. Both conserved end residues are part of each CDR3. The D gene is left open where the match is weak. Expanded clones are given a class, and other clones once, few, many or no size at all.

CDR3 protein | CDR3 DNA | clone size | V gene | D gene | J gene
CAWSPLEKSGEQYF | TGTGCCTGGAGCCCATTAGAGAAGTCAGGGGAGCAGTACTTC | few | TRBV30 | - | TRBJ2-7
CATSEILGGEQYF | TGTGCCACCAGTGAAATCCTAGGCGGCGAGCAGTACTTC | many | TRBV24-1 | - | TRBJ2-7
CASSLNSYQPQHF | TGTGCCAGCAGTTTAAACAGTTATCAGCCCCAGCATTTT | many | TRBV12-3/TRBV12-4 | - | TRBJ1-5
CSARDRTSGNNEQFF | TGCAGTGCTAGAGATCGAACTAGCGGGAACAATGAGCAGTTCTTC | many | TRBV20-1 | TRBD2 | TRBJ2-1
CASSYDGITDTQYF | TGTGCCAGCAGTTACGACGGAATCACAGATACGCAGTATTTT | few | TRBV6-5 | - | TRBJ2-3
CASSPLRFSSYEQYF | TGTGCCAGCTCACCCCTACGATTTAGCTCCTACGAGCAGTACTTC | few | TRBV18 | - | TRBJ2-7
CASSMGGGGTDTQYF | TGCGCCAGCAGTATGGGGGGCGGTGGAACAGATACGCAGTATTTT | few | TRBV4-3 | - | TRBJ2-3
CASSLLAGDTEAFF | TGTGCCAGCAGCCTCTTGGCAGGGGACACTGAAGCTTTCTTT | many | TRBV7-8 | - | TRBJ1-1
CASSSIAGGHGEQFF | TGTGCCAGCAGTTCGATAGCGGGAGGGCACGGTGAGCAGTTCTTC | - | TRBV12-3/TRBV12-4 | TRBD2 | TRBJ2-1
CATSSLGTAHQPQHF | TGTGCCACCAGCAGCCTCGGGACAGCCCATCAGCCCCAGCATTTT | few | TRBV15 | TRBD1 | TRBJ1-5
CASSFRALGDYGYTF | TGTGCCAGCAGTTTCAGGGCCCTGGGTGACTATGGCTACACCTTC | few | TRBV28 | - | TRBJ1-2
CASSRFGTDQETQYF | TGCGCCAGCAGCCGGTTCGGGACGGACCAAGAGACCCAGTACTTC | few | TRBV4-1 | - | TRBJ2-5
CASSLVPQNTEAFF | TGTGCCAGCAGCTTAGTTCCCCAGAACACTGAAGCTTTCTTT | few | TRBV11-2 | - | TRBJ1-1
CACTRWIPGSRLQETQYF | TGTGCCTGCACCAGATGGATCCCTGGGAGTAGGCTACAAGAGACCCAGTACTTC | - | TRBV7-7 | - | TRBJ2-5
CASSTHSLAGGSDEQFF | TGCGCCAGCAGCACCCATAGTCTAGCGGGAGGCTCTGATGAGCAGTTCTTC | many | TRBV5-1 | TRBD2 | TRBJ2-1
CASSLTSLLGSYNEQFF | TGTGCCAGCAGCCTTACAAGCCTCCTAGGCTCCTACAATGAGCAGTTCTTC | few | TRBV7-2 | - | TRBJ2-1
CASSLGWRQDSYEQYF | TGTGCCAGCAGCTTAGGTTGGCGGCAGGACTCCTACGAGCAGTACTTC | - | TRBV11-2 | - | TRBJ2-7
CASSLDRGVLLYHEQFF | TGTGCCAGCAGCTTGGACAGGGGCGTCCTGTTGTACCATGAGCAGTTCTTC | few | TRBV7-8 | TRBD1 | TRBJ2-1
CASSYGPFNQPQHF | TGTGCCAGCAGTTATGGACCATTCAATCAGCCCCAGCATTTT | few | TRBV12-3/TRBV12-4 | - | TRBJ1-5
CASSSSPVDEQFF | TGTGCCAGCAGCTCCTCACCCGTTGATGAGCAGTTCTTC | few | TRBV7-3 | - | TRBJ2-1
CASSRPLYNEQFF | TGTGCCAGCAGCCGGCCCCTTTACAATGAGCAGTTCTTC | many | TRBV28 | - | TRBJ2-1
CSAFRTSGNYEQYF | TGCAGTGCTTTCAGGACTAGCGGGAATTACGAGCAGTACTTC | - | TRBV20-1 | TRBD2 | TRBJ2-7
CASSLAGYTQYF | TGTGCCAGCAGCTTGGCGGGGTATACGCAGTATTTT | - | TRBV5-6 | - | TRBJ2-3
CASSFSAPRAFF | TGTGCCAGCAGTTTTTCCGCTCCTCGAGCTTTCTTT | many | TRBV12-3/TRBV12-4 | - | TRBJ1-1
CASKYAGTGGTEAFF | TGTGCCAGCAAATATGCAGGGACCGGGGGCACTGAAGCTTTCTTT | - | TRBV6-1 | - | TRBJ1-1
CASSPKGADEKLFF | TGTGCCAGCAGCCCCAAGGGGGCGGATGAAAAACTGTTTTTT | few | TRBV7-9 | TRBD1 | TRBJ1-4
CASSSGTLRTDTQYF | TGTGCCAGCAGCTCGGGGACACTACGCACAGATACGCAGTATTTT | - | TRBV7-9 | - | TRBJ2-3
CATSRDKRFTTEAFF | TGTGCCACCAGCAGAGATAAAAGGTTTACCACTGAAGCTTTCTTT | many | TRBV15 | - | TRBJ1-1
CSARTPDRSSYEQYF | TGCAGTGCTAGAACCCCGGACAGGTCTTCCTACGAGCAGTACTTC | few | TRBV20-1 | TRBD1 | TRBJ2-7
CASREGQGYEQYF | TGCGCCAGCCGGGAAGGACAGGGCTACGAGCAGTACTTC | many | TRBV5-1 | TRBD1 | TRBJ2-7
CASSENVGSTDTQYF | TGTGCCAGCAGTGAGAACGTCGGGAGTACAGATACGCAGTATTTT | - | TRBV6-4 | - | TRBJ2-3
CASSLVRQTEKLFF | TGTGCCAGCAGCTTGGTCCGACAGACCGAAAAACTGTTTTTT | - | TRBV5-5 | - | TRBJ1-4
CASSEFWDAYTDTQYF | TGTGCCAGCAGTGAATTCTGGGACGCCTACACAGATACGCAGTATTTT | - | TRBV6-4 | - | TRBJ2-3
CAWGWRETYEQYF | TGTGCCTGGGGGTGGCGGGAAACCTACGAGCAGTACTTC | - | TRBV30 | - | TRBJ2-7
CSASGQDWGLFF | TGCAGTGCTAGCGGACAGGACTGGGGACTGTTTTTT | - | TRBV20-1 | TRBD1 | TRBJ1-4
CASSYPPRVDTQYF | TGTGCCAGCAGTTACCCCCCTAGAGTGGATACGCAGTATTTT | few | TRBV6-2/TRBV6-3 | - | TRBJ2-3